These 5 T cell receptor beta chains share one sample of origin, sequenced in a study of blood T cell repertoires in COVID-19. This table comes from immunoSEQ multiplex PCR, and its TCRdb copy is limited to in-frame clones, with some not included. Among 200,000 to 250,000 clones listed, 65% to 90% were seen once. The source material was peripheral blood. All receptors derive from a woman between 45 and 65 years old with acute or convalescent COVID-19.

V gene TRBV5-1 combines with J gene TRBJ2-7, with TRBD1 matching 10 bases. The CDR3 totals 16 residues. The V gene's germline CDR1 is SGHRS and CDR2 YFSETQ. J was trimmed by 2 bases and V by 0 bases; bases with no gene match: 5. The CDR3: CASSLAGTGAAYEQYF. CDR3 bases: TGCGCCAGCAGCTTGGCCGGGACAGGGGCGGCCTACGAGCAGTACTTC.

This CDR3 is CASSQGLAETYNEQFF. CDR3 coding DNA: TGTGCCAGCAGCCAAGGACTAGCGGAGACCTACAATGAGCAGTTCTTC. This chain links TRBV4-2 with TRBJ2-1; 9 bases map to TRBD2. This CDR3 contains 16 residues. Losses at the gene ends were 1 base for V and 2 bases for J; bases not matched to a gene: 3. Per germline, CDR1 LGHNA and CDR2 YNFKEQ.

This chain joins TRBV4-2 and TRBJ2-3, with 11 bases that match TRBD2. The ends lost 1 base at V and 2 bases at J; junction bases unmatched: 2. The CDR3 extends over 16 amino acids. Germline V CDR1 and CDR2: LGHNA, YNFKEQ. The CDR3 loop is CASSQALAGVTDTQYF. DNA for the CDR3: TGTGCCAGCAGCCAAGCACTAGCGGGGGTCACAGATACGCAGTATTTT.

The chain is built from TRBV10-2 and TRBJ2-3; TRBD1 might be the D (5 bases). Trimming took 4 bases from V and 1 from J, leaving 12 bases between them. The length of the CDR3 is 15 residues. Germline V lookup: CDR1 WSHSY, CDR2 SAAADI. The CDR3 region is CASSAGFKGTDTQYF. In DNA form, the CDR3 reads TGCGCCAGCAGTGCAGGGTTTAAGGGCACAGATACGCAGTATTTT.

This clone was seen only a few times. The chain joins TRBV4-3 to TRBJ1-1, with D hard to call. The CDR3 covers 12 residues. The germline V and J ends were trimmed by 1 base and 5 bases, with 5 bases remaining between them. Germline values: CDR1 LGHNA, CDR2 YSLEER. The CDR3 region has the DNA TGCGCCAGCAGCCAAGTCGGTACTGAAGCTTTCTTT. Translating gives CASSQVGTEAFF.